This T cell receptor beta chain was sequenced during a study of metastatic and nonmetastatic thyroid tumors (TCRdb year 2020). For the wider study: For patients with malignant and with benign thyroid disease, the researchers compared repertoires between peripheral blood samples and tumor or nodule tissue samples. The full study reports these points: In both blood and tumor samples, malignant tumors were reported to have significantly higher TCR beta diversity than benign nodules.

This clone was seen at least ten times. The antigen it binds to is not known. One base away there is no much larger clone; base qualities are not given. The receptor library was made with PCR. Sequencing instrument: Illumina HiSeq 4000. The TCR beta-chain CDR3 region of each patient was profiled by high-throughput sequencing. On the study's bioinformatics: A classifier to discriminate distant-metastatic papillary thyroid cancer patients was built from CDR3 differences across clinicopathological groups. The Shannon index was used to assess repertoire diversity, and the Morisita-Horn index was used to assess tumor-blood repertoire similarity. In TCRdb, the public reads were trimmed at Q25 with fastp and aligned with MiXCR, with productive beta chains retained. The V and J calls were not made by the authors but by TCRdb's processing. The sample yields approximately 22,000 clones; around an eighth were counted once. The ten largest clones represent about 13% of the sample.

CDR1 and CDR2 were assigned from the germline V gene as SGDLS and YYNGEE. The cysteine opens and the phenylalanine closes a CDR3 of 15 amino acids. This entry keeps only the CDR3 DNA: 45 bases, framed from base 1. The germline V and J ends show losses of 4 bases and 2 bases respectively, and no gene match explains 9 bases of the junction. Before undergoing thyroid surgery, none of the patients had been given any kind of treatment. Using T-cell receptor beta sequencing, the study looked back at clinical samples from patients collected from the early 2010s to the late 2010s. The V and J genes are TRBV9 and TRBJ2-7, and 7 bases in between align with TRBD2. The sequence was obtained from a female donor with papillary thyroid cancer or a benign thyroid nodule (not recorded which). Some clones in this sample may be carry-over from other donors' samples. Sequences were obtained from blood. The CDR3 loop reads CASSTYSGPTYEQYF. The nucleotide sequence reads TGTGCCAGCAGCACCTATAGCGGGCCAACCTACGAGCAGTACTTC.